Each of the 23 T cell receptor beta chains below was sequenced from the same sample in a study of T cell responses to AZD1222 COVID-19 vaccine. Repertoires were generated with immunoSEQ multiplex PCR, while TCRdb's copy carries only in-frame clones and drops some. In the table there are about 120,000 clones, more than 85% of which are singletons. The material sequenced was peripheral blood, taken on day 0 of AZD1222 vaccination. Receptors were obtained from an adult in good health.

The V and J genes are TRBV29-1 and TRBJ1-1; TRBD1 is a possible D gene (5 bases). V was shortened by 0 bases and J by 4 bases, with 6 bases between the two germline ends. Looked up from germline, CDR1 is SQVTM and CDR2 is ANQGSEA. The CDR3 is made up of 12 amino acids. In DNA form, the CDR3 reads TGCAGCGTTGAAGAGGGGCGCACTGAAGCTTTCTTT. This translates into CSVEEGRTEAFF.

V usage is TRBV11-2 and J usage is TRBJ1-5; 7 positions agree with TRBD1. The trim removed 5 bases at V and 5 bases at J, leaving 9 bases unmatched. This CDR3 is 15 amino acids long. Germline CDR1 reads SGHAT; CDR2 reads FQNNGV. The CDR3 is CASSPGQRGDQPQHF. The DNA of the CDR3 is TGTGCCAGCAGCCCGGGACAGCGAGGGGATCAGCCCCAGCATTTT. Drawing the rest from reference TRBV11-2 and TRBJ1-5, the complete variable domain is EAGVAQSPRYKIIEKRQSVAFWCNPISGHATLYWYQQILGQGPKLLIQFQNNGVVDDSQLPKDRFSAERLKGVDSTLKIQPAKLEDSAVYLCASSPGQRGDQPQHFGDGTRLSIL.

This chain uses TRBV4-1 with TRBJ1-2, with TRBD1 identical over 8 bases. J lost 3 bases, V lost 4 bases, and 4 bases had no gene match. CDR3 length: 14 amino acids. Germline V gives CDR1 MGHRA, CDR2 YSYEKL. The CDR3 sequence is CASSRTTGDYGYTF. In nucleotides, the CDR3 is TGCGCCAGCAGCCGCACGACAGGGGACTATGGCTACACCTTC.

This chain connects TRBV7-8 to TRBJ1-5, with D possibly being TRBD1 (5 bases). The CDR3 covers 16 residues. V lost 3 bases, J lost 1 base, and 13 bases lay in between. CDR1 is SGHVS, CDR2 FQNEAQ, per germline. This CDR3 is CASSFGRAGSNQPQHF. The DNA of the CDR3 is TGTGCCAGCAGCTTCGGCAGGGCAGGCAGCAATCAGCCCCAGCATTTT. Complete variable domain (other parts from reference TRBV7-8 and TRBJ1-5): GAGVSQSPRYKVAKRGQDVALRCDPISGHVSLFWYQQALGQGPEFLTYFQNEAQLDKSGLPSDRFFAERPEGSVSTLKIQRTQQEDSAVYLCASSFGRAGSNQPQHFGDGTRLSIL.

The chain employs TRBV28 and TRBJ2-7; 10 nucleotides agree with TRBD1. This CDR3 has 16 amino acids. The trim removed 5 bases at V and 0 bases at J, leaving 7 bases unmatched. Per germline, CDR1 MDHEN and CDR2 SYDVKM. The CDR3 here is CASSETGQGGSYEQYF. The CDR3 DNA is TGTGCCAGCAGTGAAACAGGACAGGGGGGCTCCTACGAGCAGTACTTC.

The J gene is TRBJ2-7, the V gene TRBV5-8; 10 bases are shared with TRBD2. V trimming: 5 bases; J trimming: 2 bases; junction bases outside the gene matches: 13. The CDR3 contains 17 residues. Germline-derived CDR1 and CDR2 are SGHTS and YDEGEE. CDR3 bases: TGTGCCAGCAGTGGGGGCTTTTGGACTAGCGGCACCTACGAGCAGTACTTC. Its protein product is CASSGGFWTSGTYEQYF.

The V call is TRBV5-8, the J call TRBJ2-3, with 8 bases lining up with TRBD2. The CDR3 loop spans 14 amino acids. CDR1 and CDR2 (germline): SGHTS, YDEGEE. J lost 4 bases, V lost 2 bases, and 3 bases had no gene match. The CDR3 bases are TGTGCCAGCAGCTTAGCGGGAGTATCAGATACGCAGTATTTT. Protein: CASSLAGVSDTQYF.

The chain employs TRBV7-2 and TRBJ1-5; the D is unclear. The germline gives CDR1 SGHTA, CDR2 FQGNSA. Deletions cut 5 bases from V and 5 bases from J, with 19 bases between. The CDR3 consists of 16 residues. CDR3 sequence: CASSRSAGDGYQPQHF. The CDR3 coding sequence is TGTGCCAGCAGCAGAAGCGCGGGAGACGGATATCAGCCCCAGCATTTT. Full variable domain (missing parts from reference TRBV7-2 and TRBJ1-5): GAGVSQSPSNKVTEKGKDVELRCDPISGHTALYWYRQSLGQGLEFLIYFQGNSAPDKSGLPSDRFSAERTGGSVSTLTIQRTQQEDSAVYLCASSRSAGDGYQPQHFGDGTRLSIL.

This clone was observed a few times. Here the CDR3 reads CASSSPRKQGGSYEQYF. In nucleotides, the CDR3 is TGTGCCAGTAGTAGCCCCCGTAAACAGGGAGGGTCCTACGAGCAGTACTTC. The chain recombines TRBV19 with TRBJ2-7, with D possibly matching TRBD2 (7 bases). The CDR3 runs to 17 residues. V was cut by 4 bases and J by 1 base, with 20 bases left in between. The V gene's germline CDR1 is LNHDA and CDR2 SQIVND (reference sequence).

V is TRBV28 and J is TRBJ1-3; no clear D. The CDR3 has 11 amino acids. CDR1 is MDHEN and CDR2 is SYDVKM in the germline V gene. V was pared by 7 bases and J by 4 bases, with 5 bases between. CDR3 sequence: CASIGGNTIYF. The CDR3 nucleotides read TGTGCCAGCATAGGGGGAAACACCATATATTTT.

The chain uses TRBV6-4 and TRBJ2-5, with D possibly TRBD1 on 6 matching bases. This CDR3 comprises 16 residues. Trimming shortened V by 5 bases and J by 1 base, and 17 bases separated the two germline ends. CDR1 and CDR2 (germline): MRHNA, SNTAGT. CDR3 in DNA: TGTGCCAGCAGTTGTCAGGGGCCCCTGATCCAAGAGACCCAGTACTTC. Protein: CASSCQGPLIQETQYF.

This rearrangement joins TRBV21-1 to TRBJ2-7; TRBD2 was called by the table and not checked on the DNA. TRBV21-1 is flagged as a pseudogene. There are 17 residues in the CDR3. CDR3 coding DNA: TGTGCCAGCAGCAGCCAACTGGGGTTAGCGGGAGACTACGAGCAGTACTTC. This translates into CASSSQLGLAGDYEQYF.

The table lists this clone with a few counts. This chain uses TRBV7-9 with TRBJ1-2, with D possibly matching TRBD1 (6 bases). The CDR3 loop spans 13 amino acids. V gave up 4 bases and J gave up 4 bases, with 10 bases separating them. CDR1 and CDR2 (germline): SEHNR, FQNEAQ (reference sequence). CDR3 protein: CASSSDSPYGYTF. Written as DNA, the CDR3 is TGTGCCAGCAGCTCGGACAGTCCCTATGGCTACACCTTC.

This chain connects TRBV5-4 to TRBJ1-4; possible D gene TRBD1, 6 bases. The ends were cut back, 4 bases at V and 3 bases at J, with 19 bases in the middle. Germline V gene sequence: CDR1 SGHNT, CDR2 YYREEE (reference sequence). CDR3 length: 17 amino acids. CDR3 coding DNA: TGTGCCAGCAGCCCCGGCCCGGGGGGGGCCCCTAATGAAAAACTGTTTTTT. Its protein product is CASSPGPGGAPNEKLFF.

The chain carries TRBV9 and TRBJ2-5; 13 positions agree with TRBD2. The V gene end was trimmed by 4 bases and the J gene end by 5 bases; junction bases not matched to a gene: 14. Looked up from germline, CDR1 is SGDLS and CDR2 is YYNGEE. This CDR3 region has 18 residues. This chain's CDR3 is CASSPPPRGLAGRETQYF. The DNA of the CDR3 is TGTGCCAGCAGCCCCCCCCCGCGGGGACTAGCGGGGAGGGAGACCCAGTACTTC.

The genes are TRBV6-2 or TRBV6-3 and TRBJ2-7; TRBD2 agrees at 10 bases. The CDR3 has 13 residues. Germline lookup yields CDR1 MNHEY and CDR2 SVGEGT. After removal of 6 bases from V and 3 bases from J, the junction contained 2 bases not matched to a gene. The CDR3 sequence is CASRPSGSYEQYF. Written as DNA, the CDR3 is TGTGCCAGCAGGCCTAGCGGGAGCTACGAGCAGTACTTC.

CDR3 loop: CASSSRDTRTEAFF. The CDR3 DNA reads TGTGCCAGTAGTTCGCGAGATACAAGAACTGAAGCTTTCTTT. The V and J genes are TRBV19 and TRBJ1-1, with D unresolved. CDR3 length equals 14 residues. Germline lookup yields CDR1 LNHDA and CDR2 SQIVND (reference sequence). With 5 bases removed from V and 5 bases from J, the gap between germline ends came to 15 bases.

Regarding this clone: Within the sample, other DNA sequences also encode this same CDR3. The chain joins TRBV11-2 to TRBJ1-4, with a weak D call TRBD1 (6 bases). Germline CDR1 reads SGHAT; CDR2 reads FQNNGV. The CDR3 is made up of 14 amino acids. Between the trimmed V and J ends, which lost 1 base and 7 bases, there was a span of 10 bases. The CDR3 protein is CASSLGGLGEKLFF. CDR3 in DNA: TGTGCCAGCAGCTTAGGGGGGCTCGGTGAAAAACTGTTTTTT.

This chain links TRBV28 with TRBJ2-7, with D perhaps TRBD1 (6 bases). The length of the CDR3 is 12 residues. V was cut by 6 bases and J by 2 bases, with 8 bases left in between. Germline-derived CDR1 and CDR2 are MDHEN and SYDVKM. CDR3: CASSRTAYEQYF. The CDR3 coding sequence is TGTGCCAGCAGCCGGACAGCCTACGAGCAGTACTTC.

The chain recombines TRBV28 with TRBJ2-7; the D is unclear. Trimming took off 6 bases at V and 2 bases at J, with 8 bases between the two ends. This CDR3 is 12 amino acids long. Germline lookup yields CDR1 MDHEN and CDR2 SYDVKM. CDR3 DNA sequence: TGTGCCAGCAGCCATCAAACCTACGAGCAGTACTTC. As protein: CASSHQTYEQYF. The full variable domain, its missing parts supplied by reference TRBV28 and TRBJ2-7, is DVKVTQSSRYLVKRTGEKVFLECVQDMDHENMFWYRQDPGLGLRLIYFSYDVKMKEKGDIPEGYSVSREKKERFSLILESASTNQTSMYLCASSHQTYEQYFGPGTRLTVT.

The CDR3 region is CASLSKGTADSNYGYTF. In nucleotides, the CDR3 is TGTGCCAGCCTCTCGAAGGGGACAGCCGACTCTAACTATGGCTACACCTTC. This chain links TRBV21-1 with TRBJ1-2; the listed D gene, TRBD1, was not tested against the DNA. TRBV21-1 is reported as a pseudogene. The CDR3 loop spans 17 amino acids.

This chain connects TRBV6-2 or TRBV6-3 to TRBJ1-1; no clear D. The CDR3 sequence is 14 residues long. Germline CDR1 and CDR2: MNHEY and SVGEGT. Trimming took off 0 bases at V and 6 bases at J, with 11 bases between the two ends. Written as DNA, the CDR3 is TGTGCCAGCAGTTACTCGTTGACCGGGCCTGAAGCTTTCTTT. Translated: CASSYSLTGPEAFF.

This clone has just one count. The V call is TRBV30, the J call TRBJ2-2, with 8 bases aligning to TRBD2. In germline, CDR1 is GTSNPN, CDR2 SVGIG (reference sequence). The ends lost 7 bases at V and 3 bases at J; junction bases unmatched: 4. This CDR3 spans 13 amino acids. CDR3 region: CASSGGYTGELFF. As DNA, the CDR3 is TGTGCCTCCTCGGGGGGGTACACCGGGGAGCTGTTTTTT. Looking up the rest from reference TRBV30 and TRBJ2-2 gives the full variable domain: SQTIHQWPATLVQPVGSPLSLECTVEGTSNPNLYWYRQAAGRGLQLLFYSVGIGQISSEVPQNLSASRPQDRQFILSSKKLLLSDSGFYLCASSGGYTGELFFGEGSRLTVL.